This is a list of T cell receptor beta chains from one sample in a study of CDR3 diversity in severe acne. A single record per CDR3 protein comes from TCRdb applying MiXCR to the PCR reads. The table includes 90,000 or so distinct CDR3 sequences, roughly 52% detected once. The specimen sequenced was blood. Receptors originate from a male donor in good health, serving as a control. Both conserved end residues are part of each CDR3. A D gene is named only where the DNA matches it firmly. Where a row states a size, it is once, few, many or the class of an expanded clone; other rows omit it.

V: TRBV7-9
D: NA
size: NA
J: TRBJ1-1
DNA: TGTGCCAGCGGCCGACGGGACAATGAAGCTTTCTTT
CDR3: CASGRRDNEAFF

V: TRBV5-1
D: TRBD2
size: few
J: TRBJ2-5
DNA: TGCGCCAGCTGCCGGGAGGGGGAGGAGACCCAGTACTTC
CDR3: CASCREGEETQYF

V: TRBV25-1
D: TRBD1
size: NA
J: TRBJ2-5
DNA: TGTACCAGCAGCTCCACGGACAGGGGTGAGACCCAGTACTTC
CDR3: CTSSSTDRGETQYF

V: TRBV9
D: TRBD1
size: NA
J: TRBJ2-1
DNA: TGTGCCAGCAGCCCAACCACGACAGGGTACAATGAGCAGTTCTTC
CDR3: CASSPTTTGYNEQFF

V: TRBV28
D: TRBD2
size: NA
J: TRBJ2-7
DNA: TGTGCCAGCAGTTGGAGAGCGGGAGGGCCCTACGAGCAGTACTTC
CDR3: CASSWRAGGPYEQYF

V: TRBV19
D: TRBD1
size: NA
J: TRBJ2-7
DNA: TGTGCCAGTAGAGCCCTGGACAGGAACGTCTACGAGCAGTACTTC
CDR3: CASRALDRNVYEQYF

V: TRBV10-3
D: TRBD1
size: NA
J: TRBJ1-1
DNA: TGTGCCATCAGTGAATTGGACAGGCGCGAAGCTTTCTTT
CDR3: CAISELDRREAFF

V: TRBV7-8
D: TRBD1
size: NA
J: TRBJ1-2
DNA: TGTGCCAGCAGCAAGGGACAGCCAGTAAACTATGGCTACACCTTC
CDR3: CASSKGQPVNYGYTF

V: TRBV20-1
D: NA
size: few
J: TRBJ1-2
DNA: TGCAGTGCTAATGAGAACTATGGCTACACCTTC
CDR3: CSANENYGYTF

V: TRBV2
D: NA
size: NA
J: TRBJ1-2
DNA: TGTGCCAGCAGTGAAGAACTCTTCACTAGCGGCTACACCTTC
CDR3: CASSEELFTSGYTF

V: TRBV2
D: TRBD1
size: NA
J: TRBJ2-7
DNA: TGTGCCAGCAGAAGGACAGGGGTCACCTACGAGCAGTACTTC
CDR3: CASRRTGVTYEQYF

V: TRBV6-4
D: TRBD2
size: NA
J: TRBJ2-7
DNA: TGTGCCAGCAGTGGACTAGCGGGAGCGCAGTACTTC
CDR3: CASSGLAGAQYF

V: TRBV7-3
D: TRBD1
size: NA
J: TRBJ1-1
DNA: TGTGCCAGCAGCATCGGACAGGGACGCGAAGCTTTCTTT
CDR3: CASSIGQGREAFF